This T cell receptor beta chain was documented in a study of T cells in Graves' hyperthyroidism and ophthalmopathy. Each diagnosis was grounded in clinical symptoms, serum thyroxine and TRAb, thyroid ultrasound, and orbital computed tomography. TCR beta CDR3 regions were amplified from RNA. HTBI primers drove first-round RT-PCR of the TCR CDR3. TCRdb ran MiXCR on the multiplex PCR reads and lists one entry per CDR3 protein. Of about 270,000 distinct CDR3 sequences detected, approximately 21% appear once; the ten largest clones hold around two thirds. This clonotype was found a few times. Germline V gene sequence: CDR1 SNHLY, CDR2 FYNNEI. J was trimmed by 8 bases and V by 6 bases; bases with no gene match: 14. This CDR3 is 16 amino acids long.

The TCR sequence derives from a man between 25 and 39 years old with Graves' ophthalmopathy. The chain has TRBV2 and TRBJ2-1; TRBD2 agrees at 9 bases. What was sequenced was blood. CDR3 nucleotides: TGTGCCAGCAGCTACAAGGGGGCGGGAGGGATTGATGAGCAGTTCTTC. Amino acids: CASSYKGAGGIDEQFF.